This T cell receptor beta chain was obtained from a study of Ad26.COV2.S vaccination and SARS-CoV-2 variants. V lost 0 bases, J lost 4 bases, and 8 bases lay in between. The CDR3 is made up of 13 amino acids. Germline assignment: CDR1 SGHRS and CDR2 YFSETQ. Sequenced by immunoSEQ multiplex PCR; TCRdb stores in-frame clones only, minus some. The sample holds about 420,000 clones, approximately 88% seen once. Sample treatment: about 20 received Ad26.COV2.S at low or high dose, single or two shots; about 5 received placebo; per-sample allocation not given. The investigators took samples on day 63 after the first vaccine or placebo injection.

V is TRBV5-1 and J is TRBJ2-7, with a possible D match to TRBD1 (6 bases). The sequenced sample was peripheral blood, obtained in a trial of Ad26.COV2.S vaccine versus placebo. The TCR was taken from a person between 18 and 59 years old who received the Ad26.COV2.S COVID-19 vaccine or a placebo. CDR3 residues: CASSLGDRYEQYF. The CDR3 DNA follows: TGCGCCAGCAGCTTGGGCGACAGGTACGAGCAGTACTTC.